This T cell receptor (beta chain) appears in the sequencing data of a study of T-cell memory formation after mild COVID-19. The CDR3 runs 14 residues. The ends were cut back, 3 bases at V and 9 bases at J, with 15 bases in the middle. Germline V lookup: CDR1 MGHRA, CDR2 YSYEKL. As regards this clonotype: The antigen remains undetermined.

Study-wide results and caveats: Some clones that responded turned up in pre-infection memory, which suggests that cross-reactive memory joined in. CD4+ contracting clones lay mainly in CM and EM, CD8+ ones in EMRA. Specificity for SARS-CoV-2 was not confirmed among the second-wave clones peaking on day 37.

Sample barcodes and UMIs were carried by the TCR alpha and TCR beta cDNA libraries that 5'RACE generated with constant-segment primers. TCRdb re-called the 5' RACE reads with MiXCR, one entry per CDR3 protein. There are some 310,000 distinct CDR3 sequences in the sample; around a fifth occur only once, and under 25% lies in the top ten. The material sequenced was PBMCs or a T cell subset sorted from them (not recorded which). This TCR derives from a young man who had mild COVID-19 (a few samples of this study predate the infection). Cell type and time point are not known. The chain joins TRBV4-1 to TRBJ2-1; no definite D call. Here the CDR3 DNA reads TGCGCCAGCAGCCAGTACAAAACTGGCGGTGAGCAGTTCTTC. Translated, it gives CASSQYKTGGEQFF.